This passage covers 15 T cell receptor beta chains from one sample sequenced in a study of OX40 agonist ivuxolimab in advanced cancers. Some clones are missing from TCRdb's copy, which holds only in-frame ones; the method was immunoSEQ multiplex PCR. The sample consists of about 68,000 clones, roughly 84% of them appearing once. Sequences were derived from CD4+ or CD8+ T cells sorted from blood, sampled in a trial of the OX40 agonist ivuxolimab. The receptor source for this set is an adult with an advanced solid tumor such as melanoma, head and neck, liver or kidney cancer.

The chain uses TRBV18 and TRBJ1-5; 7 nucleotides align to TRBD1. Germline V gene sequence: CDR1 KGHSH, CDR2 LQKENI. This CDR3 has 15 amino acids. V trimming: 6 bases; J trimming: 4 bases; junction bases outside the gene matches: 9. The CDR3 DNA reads TGTGCCAGCTCCCTTGGACAGGCCATTAATCAGCCCCAGCATTTT. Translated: CASSLGQAINQPQHF. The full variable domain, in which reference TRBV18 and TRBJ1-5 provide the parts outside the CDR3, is NAGVMQNPRHLVRRRGQEARLRCSPMKGHSHVYWYRQLPEEGLKFMVYLQKENIIDESGMPKERFSAEFPKEGPSILRIQQVVRGDSAAYFCASSLGQAINQPQHFGDGTRLSIL.

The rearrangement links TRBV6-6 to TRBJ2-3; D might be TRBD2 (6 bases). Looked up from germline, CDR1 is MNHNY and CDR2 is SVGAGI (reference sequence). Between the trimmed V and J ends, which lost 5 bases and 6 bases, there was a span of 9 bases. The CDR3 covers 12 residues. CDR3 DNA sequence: TGTGCCAGCAGTCCGGAGGGGGATACGCAGTATTTT. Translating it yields CASSPEGDTQYF.

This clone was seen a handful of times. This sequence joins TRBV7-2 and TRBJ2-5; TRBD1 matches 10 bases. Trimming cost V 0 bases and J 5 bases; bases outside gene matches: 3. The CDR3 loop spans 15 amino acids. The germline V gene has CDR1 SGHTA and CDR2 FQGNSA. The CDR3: CASSLAGTGAETQYF. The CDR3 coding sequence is TGTGCCAGCAGCTTAGCGGGGACAGGGGCCGAGACCCAGTACTTC.

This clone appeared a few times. Here the CDR3 reads CASGLFSEQYF. CDR3 in DNA: TGTGCTAGTGGTTTGTTCTCGGAGCAGTACTTC. The V and J genes are TRBV12-5 and TRBJ2-7, with D unclear. The CDR3 runs 11 residues. Germline assignment: CDR1 LGHNT and CDR2 FRNRAP. Trimming shortened V by 2 bases and J by 7 bases, and 6 bases separated the two germline ends.

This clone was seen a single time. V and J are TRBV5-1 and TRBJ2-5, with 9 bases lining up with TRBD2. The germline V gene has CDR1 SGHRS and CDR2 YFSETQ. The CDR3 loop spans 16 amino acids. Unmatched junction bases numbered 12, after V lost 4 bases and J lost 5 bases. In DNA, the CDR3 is TGCGCCAGCAGCCCCCAAGGGCGGGGGGGCTCGGAGACCCAGTACTTC. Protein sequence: CASSPQGRGGSETQYF.

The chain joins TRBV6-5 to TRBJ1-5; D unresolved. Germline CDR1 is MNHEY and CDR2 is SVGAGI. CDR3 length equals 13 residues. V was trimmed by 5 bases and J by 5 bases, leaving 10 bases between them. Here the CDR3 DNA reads TGTGCCAGCAGTGCAAACAGCGATCAGCCCCAGCATTTT. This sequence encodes CASSANSDQPQHF.

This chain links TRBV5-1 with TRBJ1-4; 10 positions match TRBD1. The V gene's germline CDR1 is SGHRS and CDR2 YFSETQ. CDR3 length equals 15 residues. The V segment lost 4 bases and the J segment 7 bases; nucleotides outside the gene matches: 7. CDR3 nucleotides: TGCGCCAGCAGCGGCGTCGGGACAGGGGCTGAAAAACTGTTTTTT. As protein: CASSGVGTGAEKLFF.

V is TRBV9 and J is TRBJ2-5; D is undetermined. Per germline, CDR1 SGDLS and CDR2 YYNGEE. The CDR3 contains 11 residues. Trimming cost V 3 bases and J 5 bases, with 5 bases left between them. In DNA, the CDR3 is TGTGCCAGCAGCGCCGATGAGACCCAGTACTTC. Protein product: CASSADETQYF.

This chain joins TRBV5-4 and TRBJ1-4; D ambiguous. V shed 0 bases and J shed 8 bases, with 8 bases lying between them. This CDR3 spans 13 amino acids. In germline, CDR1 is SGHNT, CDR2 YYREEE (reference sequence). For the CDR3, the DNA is TGTGCCAGCAGCTTGGACCAAGGGGAAAAACTGTTTTTT. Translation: CASSLDQGEKLFF. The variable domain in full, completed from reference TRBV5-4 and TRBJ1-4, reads ETGVTQSPTHLIKTRGQQVTLRCSSQSGHNTVSWYQQALGQGPQFIFQYYREEENGRGNFPPRFSGLQFPNYSSELNVNALELDDSALYLCASSLDQGEKLFFGSGTQLSVL.

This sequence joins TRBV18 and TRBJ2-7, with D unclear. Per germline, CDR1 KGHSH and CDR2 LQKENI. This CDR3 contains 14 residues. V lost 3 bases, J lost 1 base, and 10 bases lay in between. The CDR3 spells CASSPNTDSYEQYF. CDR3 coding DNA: TGTGCCAGCTCACCGAATACGGATTCCTACGAGCAGTACTTC.

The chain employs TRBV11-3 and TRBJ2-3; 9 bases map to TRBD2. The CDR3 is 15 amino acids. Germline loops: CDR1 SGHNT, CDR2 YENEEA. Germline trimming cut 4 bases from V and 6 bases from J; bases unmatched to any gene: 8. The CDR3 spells CASSSGGGALDTQYF. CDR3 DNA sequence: TGTGCCAGCAGCTCTGGCGGGGGGGCCCTCGATACGCAGTATTTT.

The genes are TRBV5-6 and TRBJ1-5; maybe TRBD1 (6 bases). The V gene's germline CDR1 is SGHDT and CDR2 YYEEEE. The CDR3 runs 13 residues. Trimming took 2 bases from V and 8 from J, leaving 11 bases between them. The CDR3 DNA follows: TGTGCCAGCAGCTTACAGGAGGGGGAGCCCCAGCATTTT. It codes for CASSLQEGEPQHF.

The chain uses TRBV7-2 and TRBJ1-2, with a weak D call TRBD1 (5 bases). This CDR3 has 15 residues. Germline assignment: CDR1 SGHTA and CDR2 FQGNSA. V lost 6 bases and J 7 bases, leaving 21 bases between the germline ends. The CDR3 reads CASRPRSEGKSGYTF. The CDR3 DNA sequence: TGTGCCAGCAGACCACGCTCCGAGGGGAAAAGTGGCTACACCTTC.

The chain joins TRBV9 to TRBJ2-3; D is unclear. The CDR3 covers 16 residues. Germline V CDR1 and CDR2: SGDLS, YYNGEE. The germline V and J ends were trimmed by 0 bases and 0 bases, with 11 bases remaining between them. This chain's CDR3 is CASSVAGYTSTDTQYF. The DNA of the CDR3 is TGTGCCAGCAGCGTAGCAGGTTACACTAGCACAGATACGCAGTATTTT.

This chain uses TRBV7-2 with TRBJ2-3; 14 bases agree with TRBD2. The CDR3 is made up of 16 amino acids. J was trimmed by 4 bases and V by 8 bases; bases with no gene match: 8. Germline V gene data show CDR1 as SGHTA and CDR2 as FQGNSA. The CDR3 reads CASRTSGGYWADTQYF. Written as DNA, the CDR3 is TGTGCCAGCCGGACTAGCGGGGGGTACTGGGCAGATACGCAGTATTTT.